A single sample is the source of the 27 T cell receptor beta chains below, sequenced in a study of T-cell memory formation after mild COVID-19. TCRdb reprocessed the 5' RACE reads via MiXCR and lists one record per CDR3 protein. The repertoire holds some 350,000 distinct CDR3 sequences, with about 16% as singletons. Sample: PBMCs or a T cell subset sorted from them (not recorded which). The receptors shown here come from a man between 18 and 35 years old who had mild COVID-19 (a few samples of this study predate the infection). Cell type and time point are not known.

This clonotype showed up just a few times. This chain connects TRBV5-1 to TRBJ1-1; D gene ambiguous. This CDR3 region has 13 residues. The germline V and J ends were trimmed by 1 base and 1 base, with 5 bases remaining between them. Germline V CDR1 and CDR2: SGHRS, YFSETQ. CDR3 sequence: CASSLLWNTEAFF. The CDR3 nucleotides read TGCGCCAGCAGCTTGTTATGGAACACTGAAGCTTTCTTT.

CDR3 coding DNA: TGTGCCAGCAGCGTAGCGGGTGCAGTATCCTACAATGAGCAGTTCTTC. The encoded protein is CASSVAGAVSYNEQFF. This chain uses TRBV9 with TRBJ2-1; D gene uncertain. Looked up from germline, CDR1 is SGDLS and CDR2 is YYNGEE. Between the trimmed V and J ends, which lost 0 bases and 1 base, there was a span of 11 bases. There are 16 residues in the CDR3.

This clonotype was observed a few times. V usage is TRBV3-1 and J usage is TRBJ2-1; D call uncertain. The CDR3 sequence is 12 residues long. Trimming pared 0 bases from V and 8 bases from J, leaving 5 bases between. The germline V gene encodes CDR1 LGHDT and CDR2 YNNKEL (reference sequence). The CDR3 nucleotides read TGTGCCAGCAGCCAAGAGGACCATGAGCAGTTCTTC. Amino acid sequence: CASSQEDHEQFF.

This clonotype appeared many times. This chain uses TRBV7-9 with TRBJ1-3, with D uncertain. There are 12 residues in the CDR3. Trimming took 3 bases from V and 0 from J, leaving 0 bases between them. Germline V gives CDR1 SEHNR, CDR2 FQNEAQ (reference sequence). CDR3 sequence: CASSFSGNTIYF. CDR3 coding DNA: TGTGCCAGCAGCTTCTCTGGAAACACCATATATTTT.

The V and J genes are TRBV6-2 or TRBV6-3 and TRBJ1-5, with 7 bases identical to TRBD1. Looked up from germline, CDR1 is MNHEY and CDR2 is SVGEGT. V lost 6 bases to trimming and J lost 2 bases; unmatched junction nucleotides: 4. The CDR3 loop spans 14 amino acids. For the CDR3, the DNA is TGTGCCAGCAGCCAGGGGGACCGCAATCAGCCCCAGCATTTT. This translates into CASSQGDRNQPQHF.

The chain recombines TRBV27 with TRBJ2-1, with 8 bases identical to TRBD2. The CDR3 loop spans 14 amino acids. Germline V CDR1 and CDR2: MNHEY, SMNVEV (reference sequence). V lost 8 bases, J lost 6 bases, and 9 bases stayed unmatched. This CDR3 is CASSEGTRFNEQFF. Written as DNA, the CDR3 is TGTGCCAGCTCTGAAGGGACTAGGTTCAATGAGCAGTTCTTC.

This clonotype was seen a few times. J is TRBJ2-1 and V is TRBV20-1; 14 bases line up with TRBD2. CDR3 size: 15 residues. In germline, CDR1 is DFQATT, CDR2 SNEGSKA (reference sequence). The trim removed 5 bases at V and 6 bases at J, leaving 6 bases unmatched. The CDR3 DNA follows: TGCAGTGCTGCGGGACTAGCGGGGGCCGTCAATGAGCAGTTCTTC. Translation gives CSAAGLAGAVNEQFF.

There are many counts of this clonotype. The chain couples TRBV12-3 or TRBV12-4 to TRBJ1-1; no definite D call. The CDR3 length is 14 residues. Trimming pared 6 bases from V and 0 bases from J, leaving 11 bases between. In DNA form, the CDR3 reads TGTGCCAGCAGCTCAACAGCGATGAACACTGAAGCTTTCTTT. It specifies CASSSTAMNTEAFF.

The V and J genes are TRBV20-1 and TRBJ1-1; 7 bases line up with TRBD1. CDR1 is DFQATT and CDR2 is SNEGSKA in the germline V gene (reference sequence). The V segment lost 1 base and the J segment 0 bases; nucleotides outside the gene matches: 2. The CDR3 runs 14 residues. The CDR3 here is CSARAGTVNTEAFF. The CDR3 DNA follows: TGCAGTGCTAGAGCAGGGACAGTGAACACTGAAGCTTTCTTT.

V gene TRBV28 combines with J gene TRBJ2-3; D remains unclear. The CDR3 length is 17 residues. CDR1 and CDR2 from the germline V gene are MDHEN and SYDVKM. Deletions cut 6 bases from V and 2 bases from J, with 21 bases between. CDR3: CASRLRFSDLLTDTQYF. DNA of the CDR3: TGTGCCAGCAGACTCAGGTTCTCCGACCTACTCACAGATACGCAGTATTTT.

The rearrangement joins TRBV12-3 or TRBV12-4 to TRBJ2-7; D might be TRBD1 or TRBD2, each matching 5 bases. The germline V and J ends were trimmed by 6 bases and 1 base, with 19 bases remaining between them. This CDR3 has 16 residues. The DNA of the CDR3 is TGTGCCAGCAGACGGGCAGGGAGCGGCCGATCCTACGAGCAGTACTTC. It yields the protein CASRRAGSGRSYEQYF.

The rearrangement joins TRBV3-1 to TRBJ2-3; D tentatively fits TRBD1 or TRBD2 (6 bases each). This CDR3 contains 15 residues. Trimming left V 4 bases short and J 4 bases short, with 15 bases between. Germline CDR1 LGHDT, CDR2 YNNKEL (reference sequence). CDR3 loop: CASSPGLGGADTQYF. The CDR3 DNA is TGTGCCAGCAGCCCCGGACTGGGGGGCGCAGATACGCAGTATTTT.

This clonotype turned up a few times. This sequence joins TRBV11-2 and TRBJ2-5; TRBD1 agrees at 7 bases. Looked up from germline, CDR1 is SGHAT and CDR2 is FQNNGV. With V trimmed by 10 bases and J by 5 bases, 10 bases remained unmatched. The CDR3 spans 13 residues. The CDR3 DNA is TGTGCCACCTCGGGACAGTTCGGGGAGACCCAGTACTTC. Translating gives CATSGQFGETQYF.

The J gene is TRBJ2-7, the V gene TRBV3-1, with D perhaps TRBD1 (5 bases). CDR1 and CDR2 (germline): LGHDT, YNNKEL (reference sequence). There are 15 residues in the CDR3. V was pared by 8 bases and J by 2 bases, with 19 bases between. The CDR3 protein is CASPLPRDRTYEQYV. DNA for the CDR3: TGTGCCAGCCCATTACCTCGCGACAGAACCTACGAGCAGTACGTC.

This CDR3 is CASSPLDRIGSSSYGYTF. CDR3 nucleotides: TGTGCCAGCAGTCCTCTCGATAGGATTGGGTCTTCTTCGTATGGCTACACCTTC. The V call is TRBV2, the J call TRBJ1-2, with D unclear. The CDR3 totals 18 residues. Germline V CDR1 and CDR2: SNHLY, FYNNEI. The V end lost 5 bases, the J end lost 5 bases, and 27 bases lay between the germline ends.

This clonotype has a handful of counts. This chain links TRBV10-3 with TRBJ2-3; 7 bases are a match to TRBD1. Trimming cost V 4 bases and J 0 bases; bases outside gene matches: 4. Germline V gene sequence: CDR1 ENHRY, CDR2 SYGVKD. The CDR3 has 15 amino acids. The DNA for the CDR3 is TGTGCCATCAGTGGACAGGGCGCTAGCACAGATACGCAGTATTTT. Translation: CAISGQGASTDTQYF.

This clonotype came up a few times. V and J are TRBV4-1 and TRBJ1-5; 7 positions match TRBD1. V trimming: 1 base; J trimming: 10 bases; junction bases outside the gene matches: 16. CDR3 size: 17 residues. Germline CDR1 reads MGHRA; CDR2 reads YSYEKL. As DNA, the CDR3 is TGCGCCAGCAGCCAAGTCTTCTCCGGGACAGACAGCGGTCCCCAGCATTTT. As protein: CASSQVFSGTDSGPQHF.

This clonotype was counted between two and nine times. The chain employs TRBV18 and TRBJ1-4; the D gene is possibly TRBD1 (6 bases). Germline CDR1 KGHSH, CDR2 LQKENI. Trimming shortened V by 0 bases and J by 0 bases, and 20 bases separated the two germline ends. The CDR3 extends over 20 amino acids. CDR3 sequence (DNA): TGTGCCAGCTCACCACCGGAGGGGGTCGGAGACCGTCCAACTAATGAAAAACTGTTTTTT. Its translation: CASSPPEGVGDRPTNEKLFF.

The V and J genes are TRBV20-1 and TRBJ2-3; 8 bases align to TRBD2. CDR3 length: 15 amino acids. CDR1 and CDR2 from the germline V gene are DFQATT and SNEGSKA (reference sequence). DNA for the CDR3: TGCAGAGCCGAGGGGAGCGGGGGATACACAGATACGCAGTATTTT. It specifies CRAEGSGGYTDTQYF.

J is TRBJ2-1 and V is TRBV11-2; 7 bases match TRBD1. This CDR3 contains 15 residues. Trimming at V came to 6 bases and at J to 9 bases, leaving 14 bases not matched to a gene. Looked up from germline, CDR1 is SGHAT and CDR2 is FQNNGV. The CDR3: CASRIRDSSVVEQFF. The DNA of the CDR3 is TGTGCCAGCAGAATTAGGGACAGCTCAGTTGTTGAGCAGTTCTTC.

The chain employs TRBV20-1 and TRBJ2-7; D perhaps matches TRBD1 (5 bases). Trimming removed 3 bases at V and 5 bases at J, with 11 bases between. The CDR3 covers 12 residues. CDR1 and CDR2 (germline): DFQATT, SNEGSKA (reference sequence). CDR3: CSASKGIHEQYF. CDR3 in DNA: TGCAGTGCTAGTAAGGGGATCCACGAGCAGTACTTC.

The gene calls are TRBV20-1 and TRBJ1-1; the D gene is possibly TRBD1 (5 bases). Germline V gene lookup returns CDR1 DFQATT and CDR2 SNEGSKA (reference sequence). V lost 0 bases and J lost 1, with 12 bases in between. The CDR3 has 15 amino acids. CDR3 region: CSARDPQRGNTEAFF. The CDR3 DNA sequence: TGCAGTGCTAGAGATCCTCAGAGGGGGAACACTGAAGCTTTCTTT.

This sequence joins TRBV7-2 and TRBJ2-2; TRBD2 matches 8 bases. Germline CDR1 and CDR2: SGHTA and FQGNSA. V lost 1 base to trimming and J lost 3 bases; unmatched junction nucleotides: 10. This CDR3 spans 18 amino acids. The CDR3 DNA reads as TGTGCCAGCAGCTTAGTCTCTAGGACTAGCATTGACACCGGGGAGCTGTTTTTT. This codes for CASSLVSRTSIDTGELFF.

The gene calls are TRBV12-3 or TRBV12-4 and TRBJ2-7, with 7 nucleotides matching TRBD1. J lost 5 bases, V lost 5 bases, and 6 bases had no gene match. This CDR3 has 13 residues. The CDR3 nucleotides read TGTGCCAGCAGTATCCGACAGGGCCACGAGCAGTACTTC. This encodes CASSIRQGHEQYF.

This clonotype was detected many times. J is TRBJ2-2 and V is TRBV12-5; possible D gene TRBD2, 6 bases. CDR1 and CDR2 (germline): LGHNT, FRNRAP. This CDR3 is 16 amino acids long. V gave up 10 bases and J gave up 1 base, with 19 bases separating them. CDR3 coding DNA: TGTGCTATAAAACCCACCGGGACTCAGAACACCGGGGAGCTGTTTTTT. It codes for CAIKPTGTQNTGELFF.

This clonotype was seen only a few times. V and J are TRBV4-1 and TRBJ2-5; D is possibly TRBD2 (5 bases). Germline assignment: CDR1 MGHRA and CDR2 YSYEKL. Trimming cost V 1 base and J 9 bases, with 27 bases left between them. CDR3 length equals 18 residues. CDR3 residues: CASSQAPNLGSVQAAQYF. CDR3 in DNA: TGCGCCAGCAGCCAAGCCCCCAACCTAGGGTCTGTTCAAGCGGCCCAGTACTTC.

This clonotype was picked up many times. The chain links TRBV10-3 to TRBJ2-7; D tentatively reads TRBD1 or TRBD2 (5 bases each). The V end lost 6 bases, the J end lost 6 bases, and 18 bases lay between the germline ends. CDR3 length: 14 residues. Germline V gives CDR1 ENHRY, CDR2 SYGVKD. The CDR3 spells CAIRGTGTTSEQYV. The DNA for the CDR3 is TGTGCCATCAGGGGAACCGGGACGACGAGCGAGCAGTACGTC.